This note documents a single TCR beta chain sequence. Its matching antigen is unknown. The record originates from a study of cytomegalovirus exposure and HLA in healthy donors. Findings of the study overall: A classifier reportedly called cytomegalovirus status with high sensitivity and specificity. Through in vitro validation, three CMV-associated chains were shown to be specific for CMV antigens. The study labeled roughly 160 TCR beta chains cytomegalovirus-associated. TCR clusters originating in the first cohort tended to co-occur in the approximately 120 validation repertoires, according to a later analysis.

TCRdb's copy holds only in-frame clones and misses some; the assay was immunoSEQ multiplex PCR. The sample has around 150,000 clones, roughly 89% seen once. The CDR3 spans 16 residues. V shed 1 base and J shed 0 bases, with 12 bases lying between them. Looked up from germline, CDR1 is LGHNA and CDR2 is YNFKEQ. The sequence was collected from a woman under 30 in good health and CMV-seropositive. This rearrangement joins TRBV4-2 to TRBJ1-1; D is unresolved. Sequencing used PBMCs. The CDR3 coding sequence is TGTGCCAGCAGCCAAGTAGTAAGCGCCATGAACACTGAAGCTTTCTTT. Its translation: CASSQVVSAMNTEAFF.